This entry describes one T cell receptor beta chain. A junction end diverges from the germline sequence, so it may reflect a read error. The PCR had 60 Vbeta and 13 Jbeta primers. Data came from immunoSEQ multiplex PCR; TCRdb stores just in-frame clones and leaves some out. The repertoire holds about 250,000 clones, with roughly 80% as singletons. The data were obtained in a study of cytomegalovirus exposure and HLA in healthy donors. From germline, CDR1 is SGDLS and CDR2 YYNGEE. This CDR3 region has 9 residues. The chain uses TRBV9 and TRBJ1-2; D is ambiguous. The specimen was PBMCs. This clonotype was sampled from a girl aged 2 to 10 in good health and CMV-seronegative. In nucleotides, the CDR3 is TGTGCCAGCAGCGAGCCACCAATCTTC. Translating gives CASSEPPIF.